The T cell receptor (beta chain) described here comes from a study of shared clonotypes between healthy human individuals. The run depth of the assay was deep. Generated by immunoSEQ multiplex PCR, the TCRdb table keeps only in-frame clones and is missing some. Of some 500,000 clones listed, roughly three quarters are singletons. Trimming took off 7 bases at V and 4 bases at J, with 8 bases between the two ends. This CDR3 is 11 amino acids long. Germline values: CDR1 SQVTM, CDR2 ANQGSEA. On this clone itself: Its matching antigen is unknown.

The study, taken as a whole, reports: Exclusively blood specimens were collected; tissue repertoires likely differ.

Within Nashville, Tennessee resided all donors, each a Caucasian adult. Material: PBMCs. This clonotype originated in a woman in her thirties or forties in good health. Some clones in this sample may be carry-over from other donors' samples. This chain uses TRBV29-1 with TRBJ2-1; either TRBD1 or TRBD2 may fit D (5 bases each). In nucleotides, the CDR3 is TGCAGCGCCAGGGAGTACAATGAGCAGTTCTTC. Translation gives CSAREYNEQFF.